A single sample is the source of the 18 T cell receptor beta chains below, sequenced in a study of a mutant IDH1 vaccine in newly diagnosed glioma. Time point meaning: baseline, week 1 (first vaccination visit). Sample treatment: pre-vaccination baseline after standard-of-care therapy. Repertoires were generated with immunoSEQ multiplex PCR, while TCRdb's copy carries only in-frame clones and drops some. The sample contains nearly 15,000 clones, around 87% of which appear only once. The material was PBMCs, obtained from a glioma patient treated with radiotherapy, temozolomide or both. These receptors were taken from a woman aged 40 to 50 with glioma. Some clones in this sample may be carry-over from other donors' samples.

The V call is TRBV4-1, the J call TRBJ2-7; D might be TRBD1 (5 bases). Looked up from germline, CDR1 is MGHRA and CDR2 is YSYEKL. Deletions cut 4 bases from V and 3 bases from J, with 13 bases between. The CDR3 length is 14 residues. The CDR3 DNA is TGCGCCAGCAGCCCCCATGGGGCGGACTACGAGCAGTACTTC. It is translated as CASSPHGADYEQYF.

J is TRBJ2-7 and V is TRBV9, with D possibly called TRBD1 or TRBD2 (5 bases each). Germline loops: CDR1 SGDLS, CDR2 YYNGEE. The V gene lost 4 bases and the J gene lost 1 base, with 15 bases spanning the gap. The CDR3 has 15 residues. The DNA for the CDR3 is TGTGCCAGCAGCCCGCGTGGGGGTTGGTCCTACGAGCAGTACTTC. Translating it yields CASSPRGGWSYEQYF.

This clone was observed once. The CDR3 coding sequence is TGTGCCAGTAACCTGAGGGCGGGGGGGGACTACGAGCAGTACTTC. This encodes CASNLRAGGDYEQYF. The chain uses TRBV19 and TRBJ2-7; 9 bases match TRBD2. This CDR3 contains 15 residues. Germline V gene data show CDR1 as LNHDA and CDR2 as SQIVND (reference sequence). V lost 7 bases, J lost 3 bases, and 10 bases stayed unmatched.

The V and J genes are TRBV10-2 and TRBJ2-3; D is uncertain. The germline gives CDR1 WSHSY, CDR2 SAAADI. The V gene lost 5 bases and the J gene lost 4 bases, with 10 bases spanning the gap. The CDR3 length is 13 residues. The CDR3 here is CASSYPNPDTQYF. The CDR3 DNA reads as TGCGCCAGCAGTTACCCGAACCCAGATACGCAGTATTTT.

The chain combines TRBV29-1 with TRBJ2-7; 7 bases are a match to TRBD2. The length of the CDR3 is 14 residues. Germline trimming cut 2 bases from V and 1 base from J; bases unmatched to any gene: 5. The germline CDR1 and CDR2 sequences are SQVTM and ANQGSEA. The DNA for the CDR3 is TGCAGCGTTGAAAGCGGGGAAGGGTCCTACGAGCAGTACTTC. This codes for CSVESGEGSYEQYF.

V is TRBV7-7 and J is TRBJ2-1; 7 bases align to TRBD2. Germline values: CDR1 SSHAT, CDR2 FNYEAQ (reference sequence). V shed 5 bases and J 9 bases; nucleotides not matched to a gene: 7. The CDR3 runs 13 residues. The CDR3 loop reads CASSQRAGTEQFF. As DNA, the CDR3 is TGTGCCAGCAGCCAGAGAGCGGGAACTGAGCAGTTCTTC.

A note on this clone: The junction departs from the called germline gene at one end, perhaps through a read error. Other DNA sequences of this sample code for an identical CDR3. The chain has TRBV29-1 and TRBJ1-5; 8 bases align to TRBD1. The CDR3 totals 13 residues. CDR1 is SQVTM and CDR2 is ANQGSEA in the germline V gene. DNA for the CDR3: TGCAGCGTTGGGACAGGGCCGAATCAGCCACAGCATTTT. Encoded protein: CSVGTGPNQPQHF.

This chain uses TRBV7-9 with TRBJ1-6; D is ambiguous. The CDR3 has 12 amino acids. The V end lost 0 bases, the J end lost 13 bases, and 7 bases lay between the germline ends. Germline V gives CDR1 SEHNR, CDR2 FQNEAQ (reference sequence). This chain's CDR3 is CASSLAGSPLHF. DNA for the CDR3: TGTGCCAGCAGCTTAGCCGGAAGCCCCCTCCACTTT.

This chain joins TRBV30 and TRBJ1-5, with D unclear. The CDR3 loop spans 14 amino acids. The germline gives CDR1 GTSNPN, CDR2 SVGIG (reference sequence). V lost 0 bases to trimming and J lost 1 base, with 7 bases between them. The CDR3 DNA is TGTGCCTGGAGTGTCGGTTCAAGCAATCAGCCCCAGCATTTT. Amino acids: CAWSVGSSNQPQHF.

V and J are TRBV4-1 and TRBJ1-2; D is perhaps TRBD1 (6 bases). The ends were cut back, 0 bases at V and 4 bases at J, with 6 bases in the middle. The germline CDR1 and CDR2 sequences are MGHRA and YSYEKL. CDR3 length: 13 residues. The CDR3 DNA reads TGCGCCAGCAGCCAAGAAGGGGGCTATGGCTACACCTTC. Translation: CASSQEGGYGYTF.

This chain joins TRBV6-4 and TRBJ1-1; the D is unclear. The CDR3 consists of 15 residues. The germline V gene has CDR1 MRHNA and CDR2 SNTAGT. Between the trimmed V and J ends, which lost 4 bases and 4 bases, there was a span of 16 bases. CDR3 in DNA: TGTGCCAGCAGTGTTGAGTCGGGGAGTGGCACTGAAGCTTTCTTT. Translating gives CASSVESGSGTEAFF.

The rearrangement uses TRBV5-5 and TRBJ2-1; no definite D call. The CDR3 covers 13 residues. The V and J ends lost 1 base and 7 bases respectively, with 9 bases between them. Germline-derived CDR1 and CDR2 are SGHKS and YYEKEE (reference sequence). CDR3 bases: TGTGCCAGCAGCTTGCAACCGCAGAATGAGCAGTTCTTC. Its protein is CASSLQPQNEQFF.

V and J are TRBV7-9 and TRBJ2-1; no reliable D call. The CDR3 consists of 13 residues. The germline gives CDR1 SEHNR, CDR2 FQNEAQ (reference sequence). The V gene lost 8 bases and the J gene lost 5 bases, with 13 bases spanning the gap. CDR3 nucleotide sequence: TGTGCCAGCGGAAAAGACAATCACAATGAGCAGTTCTTC. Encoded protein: CASGKDNHNEQFF. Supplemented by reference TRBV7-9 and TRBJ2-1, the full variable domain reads DTGVSQNPRHKITKRGQNVTFRCDPISEHNRLYWYRQTLGQGPEFLTYFQNEAQLEKSRLLSDRFSAERPKGSFSTLEIQRTEQGDSAMYLCASGKDNHNEQFFGPGTRLTVL.

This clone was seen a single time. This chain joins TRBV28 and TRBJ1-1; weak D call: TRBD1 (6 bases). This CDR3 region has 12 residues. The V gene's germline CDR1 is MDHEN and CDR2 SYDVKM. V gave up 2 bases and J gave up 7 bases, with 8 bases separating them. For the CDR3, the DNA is TGTGCCAGCAGTTTAGGGGGCGGTGAAGCTTTCTTT. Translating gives CASSLGGGEAFF.

CDR3 amino acids: CASSYNTNTEAFF. CDR3 DNA sequence: TGTGCCAGCAGTTACAACACTAACACTGAAGCTTTCTTT. The rearrangement links TRBV6-5 to TRBJ1-1; D gene ambiguous. Between the trimmed V and J ends, which lost 2 bases and 2 bases, there was a span of 6 bases. Germline assignment: CDR1 MNHEY and CDR2 SVGAGI. This CDR3 region has 13 residues.

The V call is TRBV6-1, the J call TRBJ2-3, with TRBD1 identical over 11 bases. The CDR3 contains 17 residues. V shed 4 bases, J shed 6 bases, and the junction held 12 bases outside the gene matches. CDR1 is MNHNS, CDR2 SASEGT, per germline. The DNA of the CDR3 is TGTGCCAGCAGTGTGTGGGGACAGGGGGAGAGGTCGGATACGCAGTATTTT. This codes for CASSVWGQGERSDTQYF.

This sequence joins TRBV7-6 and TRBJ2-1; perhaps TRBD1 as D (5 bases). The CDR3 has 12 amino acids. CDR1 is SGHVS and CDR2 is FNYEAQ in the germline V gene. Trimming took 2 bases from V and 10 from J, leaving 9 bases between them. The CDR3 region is CASSLTGPEQFF. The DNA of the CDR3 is TGTGCCAGCAGCTTAACAGGACCAGAGCAGTTCTTC. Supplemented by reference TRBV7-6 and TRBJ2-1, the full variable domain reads GAGVSQSPRYKVTKRGQDVALRCDPISGHVSLYWYRQALGQGPEFLTYFNYEAQQDKSGLPNDRFSAERPEGSISTLTIQRTEQRDSAMYRCASSLTGPEQFFGPGTRLTVL.

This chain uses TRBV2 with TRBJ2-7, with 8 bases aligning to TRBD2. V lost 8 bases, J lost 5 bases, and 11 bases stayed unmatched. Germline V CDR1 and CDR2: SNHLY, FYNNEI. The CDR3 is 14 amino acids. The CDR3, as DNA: TGTGCCAGCCTTAGCGGGGTCCGCCTCCACGAGCAGTACTTC. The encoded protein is CASLSGVRLHEQYF.